The entry below describes one T cell receptor (beta chain). The data originate from a study of Ad26.COV2.S vaccination and SARS-CoV-2 variants. Between the trimmed V and J ends, which lost 1 base and 5 bases, there was a span of 18 bases. Germline V gives CDR1 LGHNA, CDR2 YNFKEQ. CDR3 length equals 18 residues. TCRdb keeps only in-frame clones here, not all; method: immunoSEQ multiplex PCR. In the table there are some 340,000 clones, about 82% of which are singletons. Treatment meaning: 15 to 20 received Ad26.COV2.S at low or high dose, single or two shots; about five received placebo; per-sample allocation not given. Specimen acquisition occurred on day 63 following the initial vaccine or placebo injection.

This chain connects TRBV4-2 to TRBJ2-6; TRBD2 might be the D (5 bases). The TCR was taken from a person aged 18-65 years who received the Ad26.COV2.S COVID-19 vaccine or a placebo. The sequences come from peripheral blood, collected in a trial of Ad26.COV2.S vaccine versus placebo. CDR3 sequence: CASSQVAGPFNRANVLTF. The CDR3 nucleotides read TGTGCCAGCAGCCAAGTGGCGGGTCCTTTTAATAGGGCCAACGTCCTGACTTTC.